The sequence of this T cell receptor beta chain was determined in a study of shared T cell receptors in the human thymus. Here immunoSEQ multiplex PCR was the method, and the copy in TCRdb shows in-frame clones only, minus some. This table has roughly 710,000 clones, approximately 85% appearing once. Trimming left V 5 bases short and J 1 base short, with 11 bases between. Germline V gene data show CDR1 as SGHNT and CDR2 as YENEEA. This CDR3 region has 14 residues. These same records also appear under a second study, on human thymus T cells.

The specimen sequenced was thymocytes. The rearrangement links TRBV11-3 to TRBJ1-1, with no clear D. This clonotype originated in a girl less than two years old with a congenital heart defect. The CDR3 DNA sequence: TGTGCCAGCAGCCCAGCCCGGAGGAACACTGAAGCTTTCTTT. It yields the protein CASSPARRNTEAFF.